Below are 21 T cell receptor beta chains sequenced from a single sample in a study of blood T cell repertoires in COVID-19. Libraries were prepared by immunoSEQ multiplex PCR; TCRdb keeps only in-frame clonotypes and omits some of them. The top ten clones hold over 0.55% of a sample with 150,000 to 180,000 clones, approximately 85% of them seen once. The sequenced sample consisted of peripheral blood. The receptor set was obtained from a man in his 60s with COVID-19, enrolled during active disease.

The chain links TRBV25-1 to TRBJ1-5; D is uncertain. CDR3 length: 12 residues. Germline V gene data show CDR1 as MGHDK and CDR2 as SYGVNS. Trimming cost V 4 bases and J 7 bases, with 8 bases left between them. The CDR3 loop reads CASSVGEQPQHF. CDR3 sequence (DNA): TGTGCCAGCAGTGTAGGAGAGCAGCCCCAGCATTTT.

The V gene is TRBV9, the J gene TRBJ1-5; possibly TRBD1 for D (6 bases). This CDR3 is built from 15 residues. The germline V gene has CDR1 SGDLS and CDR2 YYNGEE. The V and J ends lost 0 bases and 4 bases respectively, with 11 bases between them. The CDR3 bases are TGTGCCAGCAGCGTAGAGGCAGGGGCTAATCAGCCCCAGCATTTT. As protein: CASSVEAGANQPQHF.

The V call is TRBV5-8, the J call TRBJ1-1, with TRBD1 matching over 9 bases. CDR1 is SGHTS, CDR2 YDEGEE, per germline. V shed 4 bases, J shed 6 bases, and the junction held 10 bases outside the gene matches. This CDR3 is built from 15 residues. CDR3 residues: CASSDGTGRNSEAFF. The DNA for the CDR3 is TGTGCCAGCAGCGACGGGACAGGGAGAAACTCTGAAGCTTTCTTT.

The CDR3 spells CASSLMAGAPTGELFF. For the CDR3, the DNA is TGTGCCAGCAGCTTGATGGCGGGGGCGCCCACCGGGGAGCTGTTTTTT. The J gene is TRBJ2-2, the V gene TRBV5-4; D perhaps matches TRBD2 (7 bases). The V and J ends lost 1 base and 4 bases respectively, with 14 bases between them. Germline V lookup: CDR1 SGHNT, CDR2 YYREEE (reference sequence). The CDR3 totals 16 residues.

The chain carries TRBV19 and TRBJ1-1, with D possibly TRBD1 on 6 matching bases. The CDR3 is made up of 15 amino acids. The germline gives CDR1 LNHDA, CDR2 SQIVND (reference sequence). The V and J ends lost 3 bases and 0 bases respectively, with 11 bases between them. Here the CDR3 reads CASSMGGGLNTEAFF. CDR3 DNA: TGTGCCAGTAGTATGGGGGGGGGCCTGAACACTGAAGCTTTCTTT.

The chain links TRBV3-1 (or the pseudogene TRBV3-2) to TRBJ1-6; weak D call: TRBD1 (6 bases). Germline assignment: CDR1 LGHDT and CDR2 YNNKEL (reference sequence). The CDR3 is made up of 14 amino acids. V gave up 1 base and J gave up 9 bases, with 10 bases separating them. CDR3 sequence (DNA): TGTGCCAGCAGCCAAGTGGGGGCCGGTTCACCCCTCCACTTT. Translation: CASSQVGAGSPLHF.

CDR3 coding DNA: TGTGCCAGCAGCTTAGCGCACGAGAGCTCCTACAATGAGCAGTTCTTC. Translating it yields CASSLAHESSYNEQFF. The J gene is TRBJ2-1, the V gene TRBV7-2, with no clear D. This CDR3 region has 16 residues. Germline CDR1 SGHTA, CDR2 FQGNSA. Trimming stripped 0 bases from V and 0 bases from J, with 9 bases between.

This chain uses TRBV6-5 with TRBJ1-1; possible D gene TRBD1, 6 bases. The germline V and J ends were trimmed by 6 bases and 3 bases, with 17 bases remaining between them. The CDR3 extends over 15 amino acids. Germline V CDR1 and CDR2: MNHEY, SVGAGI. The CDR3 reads CASRTGGGSDTEAFF. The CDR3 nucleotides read TGTGCCAGCAGAACCGGGGGGGGCTCGGACACTGAAGCTTTCTTT.

The CDR3 spells CASSSDRDRLKRNYGYTF. CDR3 DNA sequence: TGTGCCAGCAGTTCGGATAGGGACAGGCTCAAGCGGAACTATGGCTACACCTTC. The V call is TRBV27, the J call TRBJ1-2; 8 nucleotides match TRBD1. J was trimmed by 2 bases and V by 4 bases; bases with no gene match: 15. This CDR3 contains 18 residues. The germline gives CDR1 MNHEY, CDR2 SMNVEV (reference sequence).

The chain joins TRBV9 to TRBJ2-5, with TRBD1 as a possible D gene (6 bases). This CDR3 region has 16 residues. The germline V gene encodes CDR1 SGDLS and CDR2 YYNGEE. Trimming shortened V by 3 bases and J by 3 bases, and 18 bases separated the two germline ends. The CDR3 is CASSALSGQVKETQYF. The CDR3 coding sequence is TGTGCCAGCAGCGCTTTATCGGGACAAGTAAAAGAGACCCAGTACTTC.

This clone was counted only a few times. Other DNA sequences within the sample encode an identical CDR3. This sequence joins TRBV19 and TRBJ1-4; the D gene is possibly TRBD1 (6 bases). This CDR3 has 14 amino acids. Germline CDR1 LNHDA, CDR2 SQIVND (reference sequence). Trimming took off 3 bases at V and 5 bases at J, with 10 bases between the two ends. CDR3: CASSIGQSNEKLFF. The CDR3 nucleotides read TGTGCCAGTAGTATCGGACAGTCGAATGAAAAACTGTTTTTT.

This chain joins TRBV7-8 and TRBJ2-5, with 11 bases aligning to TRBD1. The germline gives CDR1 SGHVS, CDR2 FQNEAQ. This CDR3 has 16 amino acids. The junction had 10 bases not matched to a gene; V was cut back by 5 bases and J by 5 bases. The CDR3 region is CASSLPRGQGVETQYF. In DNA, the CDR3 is TGTGCCAGCAGCCTACCCCGGGGACAGGGGGTGGAGACCCAGTACTTC.

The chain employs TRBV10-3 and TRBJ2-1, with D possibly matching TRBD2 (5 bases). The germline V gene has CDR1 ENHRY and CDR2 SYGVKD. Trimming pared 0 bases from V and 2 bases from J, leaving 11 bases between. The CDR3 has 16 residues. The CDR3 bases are TGTGCCATCAGTGAGTCTCTAGCTGGGACCTACAATGAGCAGTTCTTC. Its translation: CAISESLAGTYNEQFF.

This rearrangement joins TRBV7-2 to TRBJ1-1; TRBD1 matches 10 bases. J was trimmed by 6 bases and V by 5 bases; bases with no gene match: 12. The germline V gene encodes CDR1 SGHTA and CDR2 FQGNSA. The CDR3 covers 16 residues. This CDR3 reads CASSPQGTGVFAEAFF. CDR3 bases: TGTGCCAGCAGCCCCCAAGGGACAGGGGTTTTCGCTGAAGCTTTCTTT. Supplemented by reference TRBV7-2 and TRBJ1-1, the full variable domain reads GAGVSQSPSNKVTEKGKDVELRCDPISGHTALYWYRQSLGQGLEFLIYFQGNSAPDKSGLPSDRFSAERTGGSVSTLTIQRTQQEDSAVYLCASSPQGTGVFAEAFFGQGTRLTVV.

The CDR3 reads CASSVLGQGYGYTF. The CDR3, as DNA: TGTGCCAGCAGCGTACTGGGACAGGGCTATGGCTACACCTTC. This chain links TRBV7-2 with TRBJ1-2, with 9 bases identical to TRBD1. V was pared by 5 bases and J by 4 bases, with 5 bases of the junction left unmatched. The CDR3 consists of 14 residues. Germline CDR1 and CDR2: SGHTA and FQGNSA.

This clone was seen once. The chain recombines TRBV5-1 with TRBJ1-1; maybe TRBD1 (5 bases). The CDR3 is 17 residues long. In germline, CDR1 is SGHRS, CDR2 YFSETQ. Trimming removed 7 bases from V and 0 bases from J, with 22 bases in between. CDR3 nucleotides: TGCGCCAGCGCCAATGGGGGAGGGCTTGACATGAACACTGAAGCTTTCTTT. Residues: CASANGGGLDMNTEAFF.

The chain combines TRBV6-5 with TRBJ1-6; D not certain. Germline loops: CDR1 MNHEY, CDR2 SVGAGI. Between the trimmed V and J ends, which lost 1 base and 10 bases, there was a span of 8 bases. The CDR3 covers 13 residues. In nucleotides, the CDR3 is TGTGCCAGCAGTTACTGGGAGGACTCACCCCTCCACTTT. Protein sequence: CASSYWEDSPLHF.

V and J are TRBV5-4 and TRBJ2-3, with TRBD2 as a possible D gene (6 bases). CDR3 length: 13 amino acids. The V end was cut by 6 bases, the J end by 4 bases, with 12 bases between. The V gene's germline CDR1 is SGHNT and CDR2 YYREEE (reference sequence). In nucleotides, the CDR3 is TGTGCCAGCACCAGCCGGGGGTCAGATACGCAGTATTTT. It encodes CASTSRGSDTQYF.

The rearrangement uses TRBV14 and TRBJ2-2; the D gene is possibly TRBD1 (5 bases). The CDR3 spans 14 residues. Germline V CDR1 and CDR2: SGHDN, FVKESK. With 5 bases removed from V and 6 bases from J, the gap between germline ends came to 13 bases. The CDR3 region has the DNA TGTGCCAGCAGCAAGGACATACAACCCGGGGAGCTGTTTTTT. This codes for CASSKDIQPGELFF.

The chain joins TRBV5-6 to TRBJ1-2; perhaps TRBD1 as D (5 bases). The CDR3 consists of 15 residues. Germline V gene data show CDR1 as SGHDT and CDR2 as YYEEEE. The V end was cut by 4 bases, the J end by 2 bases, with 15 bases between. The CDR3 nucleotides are TGTGCCAGCAGCCGTACACTGACAGAAAACTATGGCTACACCTTC. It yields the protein CASSRTLTENYGYTF.

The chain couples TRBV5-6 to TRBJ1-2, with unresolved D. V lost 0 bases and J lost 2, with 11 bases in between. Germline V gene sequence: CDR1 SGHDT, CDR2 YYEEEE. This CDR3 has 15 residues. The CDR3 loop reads CASSLAEEDNYGYTF. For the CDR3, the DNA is TGTGCCAGCAGCTTGGCCGAGGAGGACAACTATGGCTACACCTTC. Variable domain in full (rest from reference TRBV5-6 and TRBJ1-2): DAGVTQSPTHLIKTRGQQVTLRCSPKSGHDTVSWYQQALGQGPQFIFQYYEEEERQRGNFPDRFSGHQFPNYSSELNVNALLLGDSALYLCASSLAEEDNYGYTFGSGTRLTVV.